The clone carrying this T cell receptor beta chain was seen repeatedly, ten times or more. V was cut by 4 bases and J by 2 bases, with 14 bases left in between. The CDR3 sequence is 15 residues long. Germline CDR1 is SGHTA and CDR2 is FQGNSA. The record originates from a study of T cells in Graves' hyperthyroidism and ophthalmopathy. The CDR3 regions of TCR beta were amplified from RNA transcripts. The HTBI set primed first-round TCR CDR3 RT-PCR. From the multiplex PCR reads, TCRdb called clonotypes with MiXCR, one entry per CDR3 protein. The profile shows over 450,000 distinct CDR3 sequences, 15% to 20% of them singletons.

This TCR was sampled from a young woman with Graves' ophthalmopathy. The sequenced material came from blood. The rearrangement uses TRBV7-2 and TRBJ2-5, with D unclear. The CDR3 region has the DNA TGTGCCAGCAGCTCAGGTTTCCAGAATCAAGAGACCCAGTACTTC. As protein: CASSSGFQNQETQYF.